This T cell receptor beta chain was retrieved from a study of blood T cell repertoires in COVID-19 (TCRdb year 2020). Background for the entire study: Samples from collaborators originated in the United States, Italy and Spain and spanned both the acute and convalescent phases of COVID-19. The material from the prospective study consisted of cDNA or gDNA derived from T cells, B-cell-depleted T cells, or PBMCs. The dataset comprised deeply sampled blood TCRbeta repertoires from subjects exposed to, actively infected with, or recovered from COVID-19. The repertoires were released in a freely available public database meant as a resource for research on the immune response to SARS-CoV-2. The samples were drawn from the first 160 participants of the ongoing ImmuneRACE study and from 1,254 subjects provided by 6 global collaborators. Nearly every sample came with metadata listing a de-identified subject ID, COVID-19 status, age in years and sex. Where available, HLA class I and class II types were taken from metadata supplied by the sample provider and were not determined by assay-based typing. Broad study findings and their caveats: The amount of clinical and demographic metadata varied by source and participant and was provided uncurated.

The V end loses 5 bases and the J end loses 1 base, and a stretch of 12 bases separates them. CDR3 length: 14 amino acids, cysteine to phenylalanine. CDR3 DNA only is kept here, 42 bases in frame from base 1. Sequences SEHNR (CDR1) and FQNEAQ (CDR2) are obtained from the germline V gene (reference sequence). TCRbeta CDR3 regions were amplified from genomic DNA using the immunoSEQ Assay, a bias-controlled multiplex PCR. Per the original workflow: Nucleated cell counts per sample were estimated from amplification of reference gene primers within the assay. To quantify the absolute abundance of each unique TCRbeta CDR3 rearrangement, sequence reads were collapsed and filtered. For each sample, productive Simpson clonality was calculated by taking the square root of Simpson's diversity index across productive rearrangements. The immuneACCESS repertoire file appears here via TCRdb, limited to in-frame rearrangements. These files lack a portion of the clones; in checked studies, under half of the deficit traces to unresolved V genes, and the cause of the others is not known. V, J and clone size are taken as reported in that table, and D and trimming were inferred from the DNA itself. The sample yields about 250,000 clones; about 87% were counted once. The top ten clones comprise around 3% of the sample.

Participants in the prospective study were enrolled through a virtual design, were aged roughly 18 to 100 years, and lived in roughly 26 United States geographic areas. In the prospective study, participants were assigned to cohorts based on the clinical history participants reported in a screening survey and a study questionnaire. Recovered participants in ImmuneRACE Cohort 3 were defined as having two consecutive negative NP/OP PCR tests, clearance from a healthcare professional, or resolution of symptoms. Each participant in the prospective study had whole blood, serum and a nasopharyngeal or oropharyngeal swab collected by mobile phlebotomists. Over an approximately 2-month period, participants in the prospective study had the option of providing additional blood draws and questionnaires. Before DNA extraction, blood samples from the prospective study were shipped at room temperature or frozen.

On this clone: What antigen it recognizes has not been identified. Base qualities are not provided; no much larger clone lies one nucleotide away.

The chain employs TRBV7-9 and TRBJ2-7, with a tentative D gene TRBD2 over 6 matching bases. The sequenced sample was PBMCs or T cells enriched from blood (not recorded which). This TCR came from a woman in her 50s who had recovered from COVID-19. The nucleotide sequence reads as follows: TGTGCCAGCAGCGCCACTAGCAGTTCCTACGAGCAGTACTTC. It is translated as CASSATSSSYEQYF.